What follows are 21 T cell receptor beta chains derived from one specimen sequenced in a study of CD8+ T cells in alopecia areata. In each case, RNA was isolated and then reverse transcribed into cDNA as the sequencing template. TCRdb's copy holds only in-frame clones and misses some; the assay was immunoSEQ multiplex PCR. Among some 150,000 clones listed, roughly 66% were seen once. Source: CD8+ T cells sorted from blood, taken at week 0. These receptors were obtained from a human donor with alopecia areata.

The sample holds a few counts of this clone. The rearrangement uses TRBV29-1 and TRBJ2-5; 8 nucleotides align to TRBD1. Judging by the DNA end, TRBJ2-7 fits better; the J call may be wrong. The CDR3 has 13 residues. Germline V lookup: CDR1 SQVTM, CDR2 ANQGSEA. This chain's CDR3 is CSVVNDRGYEQYF. CDR3 bases: TGCAGCGTTGTGAACGACAGGGGCTACGAGCAGTACTTC.

This rearrangement joins TRBV7-8 to TRBJ1-1; possibly TRBD1 for D (5 bases). Trimming removed 9 bases from V and 3 bases from J, with 20 bases in between. This CDR3 is 15 amino acids long. CDR1 SGHVS and CDR2 FQNEAQ come from the germline V gene. This CDR3 is CASHRIGGGDTEAFF. The CDR3, as DNA: TGTGCCAGTCATCGAATCGGGGGAGGGGACACTGAAGCTTTCTTT.

This clone was seen once. The genes are TRBV9 and TRBJ2-2; 7 bases are a match to TRBD2. The V segment lost 2 bases and the J segment 9 bases; nucleotides outside the gene matches: 10. This CDR3 region has 15 residues. Germline-derived CDR1 and CDR2 are SGDLS and YYNGEE. CDR3 residues: CASSVPSGPSRELFF. CDR3 sequence (DNA): TGTGCCAGCAGCGTCCCTAGCGGACCTTCTCGGGAGCTGTTTTTT.

V usage is TRBV12-5 and J usage is TRBJ2-7; D is tentatively TRBD1 or TRBD2 (5 bases each). From germline, CDR1 is LGHNT and CDR2 FRNRAP. Trimming removed 1 base from V and 2 bases from J, with 12 bases in between. The CDR3 runs to 15 residues. This chain's CDR3 is CASGLGGTGTYEQYF. In nucleotides, the CDR3 is TGTGCTAGTGGTTTGGGGGGGACGGGGACCTACGAGCAGTACTTC.

This clone was counted a few times. The CDR3 protein is CASSEGTSGDHYNEQFF. CDR3 nucleotide sequence: TGCGCCAGCAGCGAAGGGACTAGCGGGGACCACTACAATGAGCAGTTCTTC. The V and J genes are TRBV4-1 and TRBJ2-1, with 13 bases aligning to TRBD2. The CDR3 length is 17 residues. V gave up 5 bases and J gave up 3 bases; unmatched junction bases: 7. Germline CDR1 reads MGHRA; CDR2 reads YSYEKL.

The chain is built from TRBV7-8 and TRBJ1-1; D not certain. The germline V gene has CDR1 SGHVS and CDR2 FQNEAQ. The V and J ends lost 5 bases and 0 bases respectively, with 13 bases between them. CDR3 size: 15 residues. This CDR3 is CASSEFYGMNTEAFF. In nucleotides, the CDR3 is TGTGCCAGCAGCGAATTTTACGGTATGAACACTGAAGCTTTCTTT. The complete variable domain, with remaining parts taken from reference TRBV7-8 and TRBJ1-1, reads GAGVSQSPRYKVAKRGQDVALRCDPISGHVSLFWYQQALGQGPEFLTYFQNEAQLDKSGLPSDRFFAERPEGSVSTLKIQRTQQEDSAVYLCASSEFYGMNTEAFFGQGTRLTVV.

This clone was observed a handful of times. V usage is TRBV6-5 and J usage is TRBJ2-2; D is undetermined. The CDR3 has 12 amino acids. Trimming pared 5 bases from V and 3 bases from J, leaving 4 bases between. The germline CDR1 and CDR2 sequences are MNHEY and SVGAGI. CDR3 DNA sequence: TGTGCCAGCAGTCATCACACCGGGGAGCTGTTTTTT. This translates into CASSHHTGELFF.

CDR3 in amino acids: CASSYRWNQPQHF. Here the CDR3 DNA reads TGTGCCAGCAGTTACCGCTGGAATCAGCCCCAGCATTTT. This rearrangement joins TRBV6-5 to TRBJ1-5; D gene unclear. The CDR3 loop spans 13 amino acids. Per the germline V gene, CDR1 is MNHEY and CDR2 is SVGAGI. V was clipped by 2 bases and J by 4 bases, with 6 bases between them.

This clone was recorded a few times. The limits of the CDR3 on the DNA are not certain, so only TCRdb's listed CDR3 is given. The chain employs TRBV15 and TRBJ2-1; the DNA was not used to check the table's D call, TRBD2. Germline lookup yields CDR1 LNHNV and CDR2 YYDKDF (reference sequence). Both ends counted, the CDR3 spans 16 residues. CDR3 protein: CATSTSGGVPIREQFF.

This clone has a handful of counts. The gene calls are TRBV4-2 and TRBJ2-5, with D unresolved. Trimming took 4 bases from V and 5 from J, leaving 11 bases between them. CDR1 and CDR2 from the germline V gene are LGHNA and YNFKEQ. The CDR3 covers 13 residues. CDR3 bases: TGTGCCAGCAGCCCTAGGGTTCGGGAGACCCAGTACTTC. Amino acid sequence: CASSPRVRETQYF.

This chain joins TRBV19 and TRBJ1-5; D gene uncertain. Germline CDR1 is LNHDA and CDR2 is SQIVND (reference sequence). The CDR3 covers 15 residues. Trimming pared 6 bases from V and 3 bases from J, leaving 15 bases between. The CDR3 reads CASSRTGHNNQPQHF. The DNA of the CDR3 is TGTGCCAGTAGCCGAACCGGGCACAACAATCAGCCCCAGCATTTT.

A note on this clone: At the DNA level, this CDR3 is encoded by other sequences in the same sample as well. J is TRBJ2-2 and V is TRBV5-1, with a tentative D call TRBD1 (6 bases). In germline, CDR1 is SGHRS, CDR2 YFSETQ. The CDR3 runs to 14 residues. V lost 2 bases to trimming and J lost 4 bases, with 9 bases between them. CDR3 in amino acids: CASSFRGSTGELFF. In DNA form, the CDR3 reads TGCGCCAGCAGCTTCAGGGGCAGCACCGGGGAGCTGTTTTTT.

The rearrangement uses TRBV9 and TRBJ2-3, with 13 bases lining up with TRBD2. With 3 bases clipped from V and 5 bases from J, the junction kept 12 bases outside the gene matches. The length of the CDR3 is 18 residues. The V gene's germline CDR1 is SGDLS and CDR2 YYNGEE. CDR3 sequence: CASSAPLTSGGYQDTQYF. CDR3 coding DNA: TGTGCCAGCAGCGCCCCCTTGACTAGCGGGGGGTATCAAGATACGCAGTATTTT.

The chain joins TRBV27 to TRBJ2-6; the match to TRBD1 covers 8 bases. In germline, CDR1 is MNHEY, CDR2 SMNVEV (reference sequence). With 4 bases clipped from V and 2 bases from J, the junction kept 4 bases outside the gene matches. The CDR3 spans 16 residues. The CDR3 spells CASSSRTGPGANVLTF. As DNA, the CDR3 is TGTGCCAGCAGTTCAAGGACAGGGCCTGGGGCCAACGTCCTGACTTTC.

This sequence joins TRBV4-1 and TRBJ2-5; no reliable D call. The CDR3 loop spans 16 amino acids. The germline V gene has CDR1 MGHRA and CDR2 YSYEKL. The V end lost 3 bases, the J end lost 3 bases, and 17 bases lay between the germline ends. This CDR3 is CASSHRAFDGEETQYF. CDR3 DNA sequence: TGCGCCAGCAGCCATCGGGCCTTCGACGGAGAAGAGACCCAGTACTTC.

This chain joins TRBV13 and TRBJ1-2; no definite D call. This CDR3 comprises 15 residues. The germline V gene encodes CDR1 PRHDT and CDR2 FYEKMQ (reference sequence). V was shortened by 5 bases and J by 0 bases, with 13 bases between the two germline ends. CDR3 coding DNA: TGTGCCAGCAGCAACTACAGCTACCCTAACTATGGCTACACCTTC. This translates into CASSNYSYPNYGYTF.

This rearrangement joins TRBV10-3 to TRBJ1-2; 7 bases map to TRBD1. The ends lost 0 bases at V and 3 bases at J; junction bases unmatched: 13. This CDR3 region has 18 residues. Per germline, CDR1 ENHRY and CDR2 SYGVKD. Written as DNA, the CDR3 is TGTGCCATCAGTGAGTCGATCATCCCCAGGGGGAAAGACTATGGCTACACCTTC. This codes for CAISESIIPRGKDYGYTF.

The rearrangement links TRBV20-1 to TRBJ2-2; no firm D call. The CDR3 sequence is 11 residues long. The germline gives CDR1 DFQATT, CDR2 SNEGSKA (reference sequence). The CDR3 region is CSVLDTGELFF. DNA of the CDR3: TGCAGCGTTTTGGACACCGGGGAGCTGTTTTTT.

The table lists this clone with a few counts. The rearrangement links TRBV5-1 to TRBJ1-2, with D possibly matching TRBD1 (5 bases). The V end lost 0 bases, the J end lost 2 bases, and 14 bases lay between the germline ends. Germline assignment: CDR1 SGHRS and CDR2 YFSETQ. The CDR3 covers 16 residues. The CDR3 here is CASSLVGPQSNYGYTF. For the CDR3, the DNA is TGCGCCAGCAGCTTGGTGGGACCGCAGTCCAACTATGGCTACACCTTC. Variable domain in full (rest from reference TRBV5-1 and TRBJ1-2): KAGVTQTPRYLIKTRGQQVTLSCSPISGHRSVSWYQQTPGQGLQFLFEYFSETQRNKGNFPGRFSGRQFSNSRSEMNVSTLELGDSALYLCASSLVGPQSNYGYTFGSGTRLTVV.

The chain combines TRBV23-1 with TRBJ1-2; possibly TRBD1 for D (6 bases). TRBV23-1 is treated as an ORF (open reading frame) with a function not yet certain. V was clipped by 2 bases and J by 0 bases, with 16 bases between them. The CDR3 is made up of 17 amino acids. The CDR3 sequence: CASSQTTGYKANYGYTF. For the CDR3, the DNA is TGCGCCAGCAGTCAAACGACAGGTTACAAGGCTAACTATGGCTACACCTTC.

The rearrangement uses TRBV23-1 and TRBJ1-4; perhaps TRBD1 as D (5 bases). TRBV23-1 is recorded as an ORF, its role being uncertain. CDR3 length equals 15 residues. V lost 0 bases and J 7 bases, leaving 12 bases between the germline ends. Here the CDR3 reads CASSQSWPTVEKLFF. The CDR3 nucleotides are TGCGCCAGCAGTCAATCTTGGCCGACAGTTGAAAAACTGTTTTTT.